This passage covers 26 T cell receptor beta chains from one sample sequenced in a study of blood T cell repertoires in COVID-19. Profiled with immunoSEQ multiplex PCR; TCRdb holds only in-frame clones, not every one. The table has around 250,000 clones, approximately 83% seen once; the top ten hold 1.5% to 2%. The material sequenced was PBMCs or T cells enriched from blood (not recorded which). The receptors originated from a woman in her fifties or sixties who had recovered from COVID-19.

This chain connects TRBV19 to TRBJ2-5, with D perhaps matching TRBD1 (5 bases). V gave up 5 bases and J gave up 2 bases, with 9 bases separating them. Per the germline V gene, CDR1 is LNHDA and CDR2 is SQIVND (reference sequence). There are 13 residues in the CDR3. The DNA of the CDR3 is TGTGCCAGTAGTGCCACAGGACAAGAGACCCAGTACTTC. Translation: CASSATGQETQYF.

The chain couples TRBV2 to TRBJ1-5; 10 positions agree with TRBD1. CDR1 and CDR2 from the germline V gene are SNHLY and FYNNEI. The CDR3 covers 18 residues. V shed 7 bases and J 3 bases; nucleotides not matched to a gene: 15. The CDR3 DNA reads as TGTGCCAGCACCATTAGGAGTGGGGACAGGGGAAACAATCAGCCCCAGCATTTT. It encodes CASTIRSGDRGNNQPQHF. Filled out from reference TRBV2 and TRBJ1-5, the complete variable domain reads EPEVTQTPSHQVTQMGQEVILRCVPISNHLYFYWYRQILGQKVEFLVSFYNNEISEKSEIFDDQFSVERPDGSNFTLKIRSTKLEDSAMYFCASTIRSGDRGNNQPQHFGDGTRLSIL.

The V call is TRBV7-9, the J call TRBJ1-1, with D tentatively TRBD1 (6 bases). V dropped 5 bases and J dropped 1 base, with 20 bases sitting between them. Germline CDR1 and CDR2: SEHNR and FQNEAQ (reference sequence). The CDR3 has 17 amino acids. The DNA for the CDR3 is TGTGCCAGCAGCCGGTCAACAGGGATGTTTGAGAACACTGAAGCTTTCTTT. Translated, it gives CASSRSTGMFENTEAFF.

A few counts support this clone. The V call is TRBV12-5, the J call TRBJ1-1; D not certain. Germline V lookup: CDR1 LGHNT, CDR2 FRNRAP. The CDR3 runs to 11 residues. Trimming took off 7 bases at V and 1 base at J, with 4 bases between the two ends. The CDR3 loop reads CASVKNTEAFF. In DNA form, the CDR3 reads TGTGCTAGTGTCAAGAACACTGAAGCTTTCTTT.

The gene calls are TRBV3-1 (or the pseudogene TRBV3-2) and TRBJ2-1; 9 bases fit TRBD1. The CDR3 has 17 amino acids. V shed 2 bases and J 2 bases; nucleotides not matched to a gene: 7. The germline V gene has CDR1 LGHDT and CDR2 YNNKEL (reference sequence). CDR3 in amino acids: CASSQREGDRAYNEQFF. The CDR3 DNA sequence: TGTGCCAGCAGCCAAAGAGAGGGGGACAGGGCCTACAATGAGCAGTTCTTC.

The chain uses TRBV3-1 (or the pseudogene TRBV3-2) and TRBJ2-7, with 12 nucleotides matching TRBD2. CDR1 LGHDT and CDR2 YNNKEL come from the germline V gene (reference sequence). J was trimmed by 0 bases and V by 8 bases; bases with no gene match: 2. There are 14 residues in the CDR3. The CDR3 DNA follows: TGTGCCAGCGGGACTAGCGGGCGCTCCTACGAGCAGTACTTC. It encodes CASGTSGRSYEQYF.

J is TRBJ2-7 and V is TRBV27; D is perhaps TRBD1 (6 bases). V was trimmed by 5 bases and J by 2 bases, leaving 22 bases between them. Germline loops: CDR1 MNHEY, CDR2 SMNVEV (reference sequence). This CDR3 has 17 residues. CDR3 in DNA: TGTGCCAGCAGTCAGGAGGTGTCAGGTGACAGGACCTACGAGCAGTACTTC. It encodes CASSQEVSGDRTYEQYF.

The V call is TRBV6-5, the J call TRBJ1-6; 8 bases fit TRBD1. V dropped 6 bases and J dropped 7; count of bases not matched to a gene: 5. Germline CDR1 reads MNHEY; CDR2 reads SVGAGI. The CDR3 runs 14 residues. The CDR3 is CASRGQATNSPLHF. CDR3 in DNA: TGTGCCAGCAGGGGACAGGCGACGAATTCACCCCTCCACTTT.

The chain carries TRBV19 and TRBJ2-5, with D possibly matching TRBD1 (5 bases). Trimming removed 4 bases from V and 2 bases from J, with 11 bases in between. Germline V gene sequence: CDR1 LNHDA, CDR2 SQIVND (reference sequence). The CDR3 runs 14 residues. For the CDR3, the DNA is TGTGCCAGTAGTAAAGACAGACAACAAGAGACCCAGTACTTC. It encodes CASSKDRQQETQYF.

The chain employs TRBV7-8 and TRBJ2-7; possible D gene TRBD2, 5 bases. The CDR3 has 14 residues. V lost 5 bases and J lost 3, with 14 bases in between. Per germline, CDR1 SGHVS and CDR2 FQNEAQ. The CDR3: CASSHSGPLYEQYF. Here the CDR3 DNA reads TGTGCCAGCAGCCACAGCGGACCGCTCTACGAGCAGTACTTC.

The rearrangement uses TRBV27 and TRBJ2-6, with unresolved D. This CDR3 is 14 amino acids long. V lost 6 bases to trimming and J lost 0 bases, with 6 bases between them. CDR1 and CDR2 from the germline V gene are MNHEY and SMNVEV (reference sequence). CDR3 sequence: CASSPFSGANVLTF. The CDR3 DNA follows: TGTGCCAGCAGCCCATTCTCTGGGGCCAACGTCCTGACTTTC.

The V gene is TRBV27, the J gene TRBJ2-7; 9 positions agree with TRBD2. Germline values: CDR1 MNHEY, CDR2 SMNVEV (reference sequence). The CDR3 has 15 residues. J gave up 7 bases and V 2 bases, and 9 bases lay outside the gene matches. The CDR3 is CASSLEREAVYEQYF. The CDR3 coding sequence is TGTGCCAGCAGTTTAGAGCGGGAGGCGGTTTATGAGCAGTACTTC.

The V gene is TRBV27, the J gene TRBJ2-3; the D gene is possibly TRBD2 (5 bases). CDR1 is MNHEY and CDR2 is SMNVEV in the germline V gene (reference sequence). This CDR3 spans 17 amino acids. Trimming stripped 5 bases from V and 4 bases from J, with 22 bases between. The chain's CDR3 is CASSPLGGPAFADTQYF. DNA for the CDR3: TGTGCCAGCAGTCCTTTGGGCGGGCCCGCATTCGCAGATACGCAGTATTTT.

The CDR3 coding sequence is TGCGCCAGCAGTGAAGTGGGGGCTACTGGAAACACCATATATTTT. As protein: CASSEVGATGNTIYF. V gene TRBV5-1 combines with J gene TRBJ1-3, with a possible D match to TRBD1 (6 bases). Trimming left V 5 bases short and J 2 bases short, with 14 bases between. CDR3 length equals 15 residues. Germline V gene sequence: CDR1 SGHRS, CDR2 YFSETQ.

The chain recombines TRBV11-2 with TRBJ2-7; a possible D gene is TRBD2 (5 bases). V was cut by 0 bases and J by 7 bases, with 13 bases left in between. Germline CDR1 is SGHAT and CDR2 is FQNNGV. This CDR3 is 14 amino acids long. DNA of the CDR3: TGTGCCAGCAGCTTAGATGGGAGTTTGGGTGAGCAGTACTTC. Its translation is CASSLDGSLGEQYF. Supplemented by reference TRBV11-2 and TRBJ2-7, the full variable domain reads EAGVAQSPRYKIIEKRQSVAFWCNPISGHATLYWYQQILGQGPKLLIQFQNNGVVDDSQLPKDRFSAERLKGVDSTLKIQPAKLEDSAVYLCASSLDGSLGEQYFGPGTRLTVT.

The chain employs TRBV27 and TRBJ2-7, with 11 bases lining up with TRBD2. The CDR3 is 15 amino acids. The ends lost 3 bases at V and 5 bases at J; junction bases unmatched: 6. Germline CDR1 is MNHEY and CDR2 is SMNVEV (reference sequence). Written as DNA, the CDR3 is TGTGCCAGCAGTTTCATTAGCGGGAGGGCCAACGAGCAGTACTTC. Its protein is CASSFISGRANEQYF.

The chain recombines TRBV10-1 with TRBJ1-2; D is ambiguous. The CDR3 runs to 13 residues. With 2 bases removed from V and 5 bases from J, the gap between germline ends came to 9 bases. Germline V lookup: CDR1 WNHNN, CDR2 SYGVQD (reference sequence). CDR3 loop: CASSEQASYGYTF. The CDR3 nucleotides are TGCGCCAGCAGTGAGCAAGCCTCATATGGCTACACCTTC.

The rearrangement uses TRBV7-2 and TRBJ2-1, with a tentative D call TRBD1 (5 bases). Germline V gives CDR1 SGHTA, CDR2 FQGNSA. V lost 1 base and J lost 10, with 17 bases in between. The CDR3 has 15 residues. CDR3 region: CASSLEHPRVGEQFF. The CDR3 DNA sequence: TGTGCCAGCAGCTTAGAGCACCCCAGGGTAGGAGAGCAGTTCTTC. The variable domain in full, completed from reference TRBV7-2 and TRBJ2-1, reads GAGVSQSPSNKVTEKGKDVELRCDPISGHTALYWYRQSLGQGLEFLIYFQGNSAPDKSGLPSDRFSAERTGGSVSTLTIQRTQQEDSAVYLCASSLEHPRVGEQFFGPGTRLTVL.

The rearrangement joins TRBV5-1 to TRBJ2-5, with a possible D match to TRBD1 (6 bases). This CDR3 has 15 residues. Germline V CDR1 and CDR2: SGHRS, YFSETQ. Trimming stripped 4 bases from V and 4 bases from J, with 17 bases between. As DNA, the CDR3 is TGCGCCAGCAGCCCCCTCACAGGGCAGGGAGAGACCCAGTACTTC. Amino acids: CASSPLTGQGETQYF.

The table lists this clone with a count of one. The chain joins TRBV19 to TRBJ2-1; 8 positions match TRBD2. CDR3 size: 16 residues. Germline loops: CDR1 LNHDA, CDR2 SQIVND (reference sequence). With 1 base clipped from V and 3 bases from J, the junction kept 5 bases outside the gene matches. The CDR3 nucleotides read TGTGCCAGTAGTATAGCAAGAGCGGGGGTCTACAATGAGCAGTTCTTC. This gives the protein CASSIARAGVYNEQFF.

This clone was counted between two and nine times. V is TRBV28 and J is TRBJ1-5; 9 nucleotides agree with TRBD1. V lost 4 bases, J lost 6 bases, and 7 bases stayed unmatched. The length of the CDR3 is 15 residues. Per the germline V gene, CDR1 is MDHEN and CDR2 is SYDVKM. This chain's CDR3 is CASSSGDREVQPQHF. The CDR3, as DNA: TGTGCCAGCAGTTCGGGGGACAGGGAAGTTCAGCCCCAGCATTTT.

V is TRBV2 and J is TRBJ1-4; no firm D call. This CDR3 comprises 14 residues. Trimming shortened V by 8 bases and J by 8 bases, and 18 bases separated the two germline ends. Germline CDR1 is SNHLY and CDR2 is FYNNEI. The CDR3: CASATLDRKEKLFF. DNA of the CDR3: TGTGCCAGCGCTACCCTAGATCGGAAGGAAAAACTGTTTTTT.

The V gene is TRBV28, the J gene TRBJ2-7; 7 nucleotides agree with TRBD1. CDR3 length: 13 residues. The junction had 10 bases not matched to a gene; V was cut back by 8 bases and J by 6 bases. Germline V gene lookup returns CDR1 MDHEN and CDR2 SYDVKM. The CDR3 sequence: CASGQGDRGEQYF. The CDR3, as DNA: TGTGCCAGCGGTCAGGGGGACCGCGGCGAGCAGTACTTC.

CDR3 region: CASAMTGPSTDTQYF. CDR3 nucleotides: TGTGCCAGCGCGATGACAGGGCCTAGCACAGATACGCAGTATTTT. The chain couples TRBV18 to TRBJ2-3; 7 positions agree with TRBD1. J was trimmed by 0 bases and V by 8 bases; bases with no gene match: 8. The V gene's germline CDR1 is KGHSH and CDR2 LQKENI. CDR3 length: 15 amino acids.

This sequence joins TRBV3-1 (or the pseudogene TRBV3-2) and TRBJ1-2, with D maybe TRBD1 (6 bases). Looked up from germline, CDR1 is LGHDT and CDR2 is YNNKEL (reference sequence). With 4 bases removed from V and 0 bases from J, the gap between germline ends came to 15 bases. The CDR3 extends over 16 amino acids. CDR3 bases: TGTGCCAGCAGCCCGGACAGTTTCTCAGCTAACTATGGCTACACCTTC. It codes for CASSPDSFSANYGYTF.

The DNA for the CDR3 is TGTGCCGCGACCGGGACAGGGGATAACTATGGCTACACCTTC. This encodes CAATGTGDNYGYTF. The rearrangement uses TRBV10-3 and TRBJ1-2; TRBD1 aligns across 10 bases. CDR3 length: 14 amino acids. V dropped 11 bases and J dropped 1; count of bases not matched to a gene: 7. From germline, CDR1 is ENHRY and CDR2 SYGVKD.